The rows below give T cell receptor beta chains drawn from one sample of a study of CD8+CD57+ T cells in acquired aplastic anemia. From the reads, TCRdb called clonotypes with MiXCR, one entry per CDR3 protein. The sample contains approximately 130,000 distinct CDR3 sequences, 41% of which appear only once. The sample comprised sorted CD4+, CD8+, or CD8+CD57+ T cells (not recorded which) from PBMCs. The receptor set was obtained from a human donor in good health, serving as a control. Both conserved end residues are part of each CDR3. Fields, in order: V gene, D gene, clone size, J gene, CDR3 protein, CDR3 DNA. D genes are given only for firm matches. For some rows the clone size is stated as once, few or many, or as a class when expanded; others skip it.

TRBV6-1	TRBD1	many	TRBJ1-5	CASRPRDGTGLHF	TGTGCCAGCAGACCGAGGGACGGGACAGGGTTACATTTT
TRBV18	NA	few	TRBJ1-1	CASSRGDLLEAFF	TGTGCCAGCTCACGCGGGGATCTTCTTGAAGCTTTCTTT
TRBV2	NA	medium-sized	TRBJ2-7	CASRGHYEQYF	TGTGCCAGCAGGGGACACTACGAGCAGTACTTC
TRBV10-3	NA	once	TRBJ2-3	CASQRLAADTQYF	TGTGCCAGCCAGCGGTTAGCGGCAGATACGCAGTATTTT
TRBV10-3	TRBD1	many	TRBJ1-2	CATSGTGTPHGYTF	TGTGCCACAAGCGGGACAGGAACCCCTCATGGCTACACCTTC
TRBV5-4	TRBD1	NA	TRBJ1-1	CASSLERTGLKPEAFF	TGTGCCAGCAGCTTGGAACGGACAGGCCTCAAACCTGAAGCTTTCTTT
TRBV12-3/TRBV12-4	NA	many	TRBJ2-1	CASTRGVNNEQFF	TGTGCCAGCACCCGCGGAGTGAACAATGAGCAGTTCTTC
TRBV9	TRBD1	many	TRBJ1-6	CASSVAMDRMNSPLHF	TGTGCCAGCAGCGTAGCAATGGACAGGATGAATTCACCCCTCCACTTT
TRBV2	NA	few	TRBJ2-5	CASSQDLLQETQYF	TGTGCCAGCAGTCAGGACTTGCTCCAAGAGACCCAGTACTTC
TRBV7-8	TRBD2	many	TRBJ2-3	CASTRGTSGSLDTQYF	TGTGCCAGCACCCGGGGGACTAGCGGGAGTCTGGATACGCAGTATTTT
TRBV25-1	TRBD1	NA	TRBJ2-7	CASSEGDRGPYEQYF	TGTGCCAGCAGCGAAGGGGACAGGGGGCCCTACGAGCAGTACTTC
TRBV5-1	NA	many	TRBJ1-1	CASSLGGVDTEAFF	TGCGCCAGCAGCTTAGGGGGTGTTGACACTGAAGCTTTCTTT
TRBV15	NA	NA	TRBJ2-7	CATRDGGLYEQYF	TGTGCCACCAGAGACGGTGGGCTCTACGAGCAGTACTTC
TRBV12-3/TRBV12-4	NA	many	TRBJ1-2	CASSLGADYGYTF	TGTGCCAGCAGTTTAGGGGCAGACTATGGCTACACCTTC
TRBV29-1	NA	NA	TRBJ1-2	CSVGQGDYGYTF	TGCAGCGTTGGCCAGGGAGACTATGGCTACACCTTC
TRBV10-1	NA	NA	TRBJ2-1	CASSESNGRQFF	TGCGCCAGCAGTGAGTCGAACGGAAGGCAGTTCTTC
TRBV10-1	TRBD2	many	TRBJ2-1	CASSESAGGGNEQFF	TGCGCCAGCAGTGAGTCTGCGGGAGGGGGGAATGAGCAGTTCTTC
TRBV2	NA	once	TRBJ2-5	CASSEGWVQETQYF	TGTGCCAGCAGTGAAGGTTGGGTCCAAGAGACCCAGTACTTC
TRBV11-3	NA	many	TRBJ2-3	CASSLDQGRQYF	TGTGCCAGCAGCTTAGATCAGGGCAGGCAGTATTTT
TRBV19	NA	many	TRBJ1-1	CASSFDRPPRQIF	TGTGCCAGTAGTTTCGACAGGCCCCCTCGTCAGATCTTT
TRBV19	NA	many	TRBJ1-4	CASSIAGIQNEKLFF	TGTGCCAGTAGTATCGCCGGGATCCAAAATGAAAAACTGTTTTTT
TRBV2	NA	many	TRBJ1-2	CASSDSQFYGYTF	TGTGCCAGCAGTGATTCGCAATTCTATGGCTACACCTTC
TRBV29-1	TRBD1	NA	TRBJ2-2	CSVDWTGHYGYTGELFF	TGCAGCGTTGATTGGACAGGGCACTATGGCTACACCGGGGAGCTGTTTTTT
TRBV5-1	NA	NA	TRBJ2-6	CASSPPPGTSSGANVLTF	TGCGCCAGCAGCCCGCCACCGGGGACAAGCTCTGGGGCCAACGTCCTGACTTTC
TRBV12-3/TRBV12-4	NA	many	TRBJ1-5	CASSLVSGAQHF	TGTGCCAGCAGTTTAGTAAGCGGGGCCCAGCATTTT
TRBV7-2	NA	NA	TRBJ2-7	CASRSTGLSYEQYF	TGTGCCAGCCGATCGACAGGTCTCTCCTACGAGCAGTACTTC
TRBV19	NA	NA	TRBJ1-6	CASNIGSRPLHF	TGTGCCAGTAATATAGGGTCCAGGCCCCTCCACTTT
TRBV15	NA	few	TRBJ2-2	CASSRRQVPNTGELFF	TGTGCCAGCAGTCGCCGACAGGTCCCGAACACCGGGGAGCTGTTTTTT
TRBV28	NA	few	TRBJ1-5	CASRLTDYSNQPQHF	TGTGCCAGCAGGTTGACAGACTATAGCAATCAGCCCCAGCATTTT
TRBV5-1	NA	many	TRBJ1-3	CASSWGGDSSNTIYF	TGCGCCAGCAGCTGGGGGGGGGATTCGAGCAACACCATATATTTT
TRBV6-2/TRBV6-3	TRBD1	few	TRBJ1-1	CASSYSRTGSWNTEAFF	TGTGCCAGCAGTTACTCGAGGACAGGATCCTGGAACACTGAAGCTTTCTTT
TRBV11-3	NA	once	TRBJ2-5	CASSQDRRTQYF	TGTGCCAGCAGCCAAGATCGTCGGACCCAGTACTTC
TRBV7-2	NA	NA	TRBJ1-2	CASGRAYGYTF	TGTGCCAGCGGCAGGGCCTATGGCTACACCTTC
TRBV11-2	NA	many	TRBJ2-3	CASSLDRGGTQYF	TGTGCCAGCAGCTTAGATCGCGGTGGTACGCAGTATTTT
TRBV12-3/TRBV12-4	TRBD2	NA	TRBJ2-7	CASSLGLAGGIVEQYF	TGTGCCAGCAGTTTGGGACTAGCGGGAGGAATTGTCGAGCAGTACTTC
TRBV7-8	NA	NA	TRBJ1-2	CASSFLGSGEYGYTF	TGTGCCAGCAGCTTCCTAGGGTCCGGGGAGTATGGCTACACCTTC
TRBV2	NA	few	TRBJ2-7	CASRGSSYEQYF	TGTGCCAGCAGGGGAAGCTCCTACGAGCAGTACTTC
TRBV20-1	NA	many	TRBJ1-1	CSAKTVNTEAFF	TGCAGTGCGAAGACGGTGAACACTGAAGCTTTCTTT
TRBV20-1	NA	many	TRBJ1-2	CSAREAGIGYTF	TGCAGTGCTAGAGAAGCAGGGATCGGCTACACCTTC
TRBV4-2	NA	NA	TRBJ2-7	CASSQDLTGYEQYF	TGTGCCAGCAGCCAAGATCTTACAGGCTACGAGCAGTACTTC
TRBV12-3/TRBV12-4	NA	many	TRBJ1-2	CASSFMRGLGYGYTF	TGTGCCAGCAGTTTTATGCGGGGGCTTGGCTATGGCTACACCTTC
TRBV4-1	NA	NA	TRBJ2-7	CASSQIIDSLYEQYF	TGCGCCAGCAGCCAAATAATCGACAGCCTCTACGAGCAGTACTTC
TRBV4-2	TRBD1	NA	TRBJ2-3	CASSPDRASTDTQYF	TGTGCCAGTAGTCCCGACAGGGCTAGCACAGATACGCAGTATTTT
TRBV15	NA	NA	TRBJ2-5	CATSRDPIGERETQYF	TGTGCCACCAGCAGAGATCCAATCGGGGAAAGAGAGACCCAGTACTTC
TRBV15	TRBD1	few	TRBJ1-2	CATSRVGTGLGYTF	TGTGCCACCAGCAGAGTTGGGACAGGGTTAGGCTACACCTTC
TRBV24-1	TRBD1	NA	TRBJ2-5	CATSDSGGNQPQYF	TGTGCCACCAGTGATTCAGGGGGCAATCAGCCCCAGTACTTC
TRBV7-6	NA	few	TRBJ1-6	CASSLGRNSPLHF	TGTGCCAGCAGCTTAGGTCGGAATTCACCCCTCCACTTT
TRBV5-4	NA	many	TRBJ2-5	CASSFREETQYF	TGTGCCAGCAGCTTCAGAGAAGAGACCCAGTACTTC
TRBV9	NA	NA	TRBJ1-6	CASSARTGSYNSPLHF	TGTGCCAGCAGCGCCCGGACCGGCTCCTATAATTCACCCCTCCACTTT
TRBV2	NA	NA	TRBJ1-1	CASSREVGTEAFF	TGTGCCAGCAGCAGGGAGGTTGGGACTGAAGCTTTCTTT
TRBV10-2	NA	few	TRBJ1-6	CASSEGTSPLHF	TGCGCCAGCAGTGAGGGGACTTCACCCCTCCACTTT